Listed below are T cell receptor beta chains from one sample, sequenced in a study of cytomegalovirus exposure and HLA in healthy donors. Sequenced by immunoSEQ multiplex PCR; TCRdb stores in-frame clones only, minus some. The table shows 150,000 to 200,000 clones, with about nine tenths occurring only once. Specimen: PBMCs. The receptors shown here come from a woman in her twenties or thirties in good health and CMV-seronegative. Each CDR3 is given with its conserved first and last residue. A D gene is named only where the DNA matches it firmly. Clone sizes are given selectively: once, few, many, or a class where the clone is expanded.

d_call: NA
v_call: TRBV29-1
j_call: TRBJ1-1
clone_size: NA
cdr3_nt: TGCAGCGTCCGAACCCCTACGGGAGCTTTCTTT
cdr3_aa: CSVRTPTGAFF

d_call: NA
v_call: TRBV6-5
j_call: TRBJ2-7
clone_size: few
cdr3_nt: TGTGCCAGCAGTTACTCCGAGGACGAAGCGTACGAGCAGTACTTC
cdr3_aa: CASSYSEDEAYEQYF

d_call: NA
v_call: TRBV7-9
j_call: TRBJ2-3
clone_size: NA
cdr3_nt: TGTGCCAGCAGCTTAGTTAGCACAGATACGCAGTATTTT
cdr3_aa: CASSLVSTDTQYF

d_call: NA
v_call: TRBV2
j_call: TRBJ2-5
clone_size: NA
cdr3_nt: TGTGCCAGCAGTGAAGCTAAAGGACGAGGGGAGACCCAGTACTTC
cdr3_aa: CASSEAKGRGETQYF

d_call: NA
v_call: TRBV27
j_call: TRBJ1-5
clone_size: NA
cdr3_nt: TGTGCCAGCAGTTTATGGGGGGGTATGAGCAATCAGCCCCAGCATTTT
cdr3_aa: CASSLWGGMSNQPQHF

d_call: NA
v_call: TRBV20-1
j_call: TRBJ2-5
clone_size: NA
cdr3_nt: TGCAGTGCGCCACTAGGGGAGACCCAGTACTTC
cdr3_aa: CSAPLGETQYF

d_call: NA
v_call: TRBV4-2
j_call: TRBJ2-7
clone_size: NA
cdr3_nt: TGTGCCAGCAGCCAAGATGAGGGCAGAGCAGCCTACGAGCAGTACTTC
cdr3_aa: CASSQDEGRAAYEQYF

d_call: NA
v_call: TRBV7-2
j_call: TRBJ2-1
clone_size: NA
cdr3_nt: TGTGCCAGCAGCTCCCAGGGGCCCGGACGGCAGGAGCAGTTCTTC
cdr3_aa: CASSSQGPGRQEQFF

d_call: TRBD2
v_call: TRBV7-8
j_call: TRBJ2-1
clone_size: NA
cdr3_nt: TGTGCCAGCAGCTTAAGGTTTGGGAGGGATAGCTCCTACAATGAGCAGTTCTTC
cdr3_aa: CASSLRFGRDSSYNEQFF

d_call: NA
v_call: TRBV9
j_call: TRBJ1-6
clone_size: NA
cdr3_nt: TGTGCCAGCAGCGGGCAGGGAGGTTCACCCCTCCACTTT
cdr3_aa: CASSGQGGSPLHF

d_call: NA
v_call: TRBV15
j_call: TRBJ2-2
clone_size: NA
cdr3_nt: TGTGCCACCAAAGACGGTGCCGGGGGGCCTCCCGGGGAGCTGTTTTTT
cdr3_aa: CATKDGAGGPPGELFF

d_call: TRBD2
v_call: TRBV18
j_call: TRBJ2-2
clone_size: NA
cdr3_nt: TGTGCCAGCTCACCACGGGGGGGATGGACAACCGGGGAGCTGTTTTTT
cdr3_aa: CASSPRGGWTTGELFF

d_call: NA
v_call: TRBV5-1
j_call: TRBJ2-2
clone_size: once
cdr3_nt: TGCGCCAGCAGCTCACCCCGGCAGGGGCATAACACCGGGGAGCTGTTTTTT
cdr3_aa: CASSSPRQGHNTGELFF

d_call: NA
v_call: TRBV6-1
j_call: TRBJ2-2
clone_size: NA
cdr3_nt: TGTGCCAGCAGTGAAGCCGCCAGGCTTTCCACCGGGGAGCTGTTTTTT
cdr3_aa: CASSEAARLSTGELFF

d_call: NA
v_call: TRBV2
j_call: TRBJ2-1
clone_size: NA
cdr3_nt: TGTGCCAGCAGGGATACTCCCGGGGCGCAGTTCTTC
cdr3_aa: CASRDTPGAQFF

d_call: NA
v_call: TRBV6-6
j_call: TRBJ2-1
clone_size: NA
cdr3_nt: TGTGCCAGCAGTTCCCAGGGCCTACCCTACAATGAGCAGTTCTTC
cdr3_aa: CASSSQGLPYNEQFF

d_call: NA
v_call: TRBV6-1
j_call: TRBJ2-3
clone_size: NA
cdr3_nt: TGTGCCGGACCCCTACATTCAGATACGCAGTATTTT
cdr3_aa: CAGPLHSDTQYF

d_call: TRBD1
v_call: TRBV20-1
j_call: TRBJ2-1
clone_size: NA
cdr3_nt: TGCAGTGCTAGAGAAGGGGGCGAGCAGTTCTTC
cdr3_aa: CSAREGGEQFF

d_call: TRBD2
v_call: TRBV6-6
j_call: TRBJ2-5
clone_size: NA
cdr3_nt: TGTGCCAGCAGTGGACTAGCGGGATTGGGAGAGACCCAGTACTTC
cdr3_aa: CASSGLAGLGETQYF

d_call: NA
v_call: TRBV4-3
j_call: TRBJ2-1
clone_size: NA
cdr3_nt: TGCGCCAGCAGCCAAGATCCTTCGGAGGGGTCCTTCTACAATGAGCAGTTCTTC
cdr3_aa: CASSQDPSEGSFYNEQFF

d_call: NA
v_call: TRBV28
j_call: TRBJ1-5
clone_size: NA
cdr3_nt: TGTGCCAGCACCTTGACGGGGCCAAGGGATCAGCCCCAGCATTTT
cdr3_aa: CASTLTGPRDQPQHF

d_call: TRBD2
v_call: TRBV11-3
j_call: TRBJ2-3
clone_size: NA
cdr3_nt: TGTGCCAGCAGCTTGGGACTAGCGCCGAGCACAGATACGCAGTATTTT
cdr3_aa: CASSLGLAPSTDTQYF

d_call: TRBD1
v_call: TRBV5-4
j_call: TRBJ1-1
clone_size: NA
cdr3_nt: TGTGCCAGCAGCTCTCCGGACAGGAGCACTGAAGCTTTCTTT
cdr3_aa: CASSSPDRSTEAFF

d_call: NA
v_call: TRBV7-9
j_call: TRBJ1-6
clone_size: NA
cdr3_nt: TGTGCCAGCAGCTCGAGGGGGGAGGGGCACGATTCACCCCTCCACTTT
cdr3_aa: CASSSRGEGHDSPLHF

d_call: NA
v_call: TRBV2
j_call: TRBJ2-3
clone_size: NA
cdr3_nt: TGTGCCAGCAGTGAAGGAATGCCTAGCACAGATACGCAGTATTTT
cdr3_aa: CASSEGMPSTDTQYF

d_call: NA
v_call: TRBV6-4
j_call: TRBJ2-3
clone_size: NA
cdr3_nt: TGTGCCAGCAGTGCCAGCGGCCCCACAGATACGCAGTATTTT
cdr3_aa: CASSASGPTDTQYF